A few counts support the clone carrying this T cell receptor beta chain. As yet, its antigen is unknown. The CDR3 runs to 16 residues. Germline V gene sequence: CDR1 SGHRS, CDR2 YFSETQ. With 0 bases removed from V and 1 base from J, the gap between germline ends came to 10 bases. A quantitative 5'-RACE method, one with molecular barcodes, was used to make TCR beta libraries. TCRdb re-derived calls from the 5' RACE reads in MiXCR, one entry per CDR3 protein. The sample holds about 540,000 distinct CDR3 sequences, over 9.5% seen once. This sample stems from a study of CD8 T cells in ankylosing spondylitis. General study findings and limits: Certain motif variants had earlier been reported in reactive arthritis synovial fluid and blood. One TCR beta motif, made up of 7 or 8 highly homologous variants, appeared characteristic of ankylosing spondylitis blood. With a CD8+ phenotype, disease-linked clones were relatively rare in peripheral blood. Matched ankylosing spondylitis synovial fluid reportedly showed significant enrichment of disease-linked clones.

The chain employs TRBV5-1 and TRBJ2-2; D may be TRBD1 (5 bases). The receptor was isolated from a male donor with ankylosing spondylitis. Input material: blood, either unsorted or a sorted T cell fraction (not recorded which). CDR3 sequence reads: CASSLAIGQNTGELFF. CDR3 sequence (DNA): TGCGCCAGCAGCTTGGCCATAGGACAGAACACCGGGGAGCTGTTTTTT. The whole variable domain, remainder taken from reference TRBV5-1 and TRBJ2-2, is KAGVTQTPRYLIKTRGQQVTLSCSPISGHRSVSWYQQTPGQGLQFLFEYFSETQRNKGNFPGRFSGRQFSNSRSEMNVSTLELGDSALYLCASSLAIGQNTGELFFGEGSRLTVL.